One and the same sample provided the 12 T cell receptor beta chains below, sequenced in a study of metastatic and nonmetastatic thyroid tumors. Through MiXCR, TCRdb re-clonotyped the PCR reads. The data show fewer than 35,000 clones, under 25% seen once. No treatment had been given to any patient before thyroid surgery. Specimen: blood. The receptors shown here come from a female donor with papillary thyroid cancer or a benign thyroid nodule (not recorded which). Some clones in this sample may be carry-over from other donors' samples.

Ten or more counts support this clone. The chain couples TRBV7-6 to TRBJ1-2; D is ambiguous. V gave up 5 bases and J gave up 3 bases, with 13 bases separating them. Germline V gene lookup returns CDR1 SGHVS and CDR2 FNYEAQ. There are 14 residues in the CDR3. Here the CDR3 reads CASSRFPADYGYTF. CDR3 sequence (DNA): TGTGCCAGCAGCCGTTTTCCGGCCGACTATGGCTACACCTTC.

For this clone: The CDR3 does not end in the conserved phenylalanine or tryptophan, so this is likely a read error. This chain connects TRBV6-1 to TRBJ1-5, with D uncertain. V lost 5 bases, J lost 2 bases, and 7 bases lay in between. Germline CDR1 MNHNS, CDR2 SASEGT. This CDR3 is built from 13 residues. The chain's CDR3 is CASSQDCNQPQHS. The CDR3 DNA reads TGTGCCAGCAGTCAGGATTGCAATCAGCCCCAGCATTCT.

The rearrangement joins TRBV3-1 to TRBJ1-6, with D possibly TRBD1 on 6 matching bases. Germline CDR1 is LGHDT and CDR2 is YNNKEL (reference sequence). CDR3 length: 18 residues. The germline V and J ends were trimmed by 2 bases and 2 bases, with 16 bases remaining between them. CDR3 nucleotide sequence: TGTGCCAGCAGCCAACTGTTTACAGGGAACACCTATAATTCACCCCTCCACTTT. Encoded protein: CASSQLFTGNTYNSPLHF.

This clone was counted many times. The CDR3 DNA reads TGTGCCAGCAGTGACAACTCTGGGGCCAACGTCCTGACTTTC. Protein sequence: CASSDNSGANVLTF. The chain carries TRBV6-4 and TRBJ2-6; no reliable D call. Germline-derived CDR1 and CDR2 are MRHNA and SNTAGT. This CDR3 comprises 14 residues. V lost 2 bases, J lost 0 bases, and 2 bases lay in between.

In its sample, this clone was seen many times. V usage is TRBV5-4 and J usage is TRBJ2-1, with D possibly being TRBD2 (6 bases). Germline loops: CDR1 SGHNT, CDR2 YYREEE (reference sequence). V was clipped by 3 bases and J by 0 bases, with 13 bases between them. This CDR3 spans 16 amino acids. CDR3 in amino acids: CASSWTAGSSYNEQFF. The CDR3 DNA reads as TGTGCCAGCAGCTGGACGGCGGGGAGCTCCTACAATGAGCAGTTCTTC.

This clone was recorded many times. In DNA form, the CDR3 reads TGCGCCAGCAGCTTGTCGACTAGCGGGAGATGGGTGGGACACAATGAGCAGTTCTTC. Translated: CASSLSTSGRWVGHNEQFF. The chain has TRBV5-1 and TRBJ2-1; 12 positions agree with TRBD2. The trim removed 1 base at V and 5 bases at J, leaving 13 bases unmatched. In germline, CDR1 is SGHRS, CDR2 YFSETQ. The CDR3 covers 19 residues.

The rearrangement links TRBV7-8 to TRBJ1-1, with no clear D. Germline CDR1 reads SGHVS; CDR2 reads FQNEAQ. V was pared by 4 bases and J by 0 bases, with 9 bases between. The CDR3 contains 14 residues. The CDR3: CASSSLCMNTEAFF. DNA for the CDR3: TGTGCCAGCAGCTCGCTATGTATGAACACTGAAGCTTTCTTT.

This clone was picked up many times. The chain links TRBV3-1 to TRBJ2-4; 8 positions match TRBD2. Germline loops: CDR1 LGHDT, CDR2 YNNKEL (reference sequence). The length of the CDR3 is 13 residues. Germline trimming cut 4 bases from V and 7 bases from J; bases unmatched to any gene: 3. CDR3 protein: CASSRGGRNIQYF. CDR3 DNA: TGTGCCAGCAGCCGGGGCGGGAGGAACATTCAGTACTTC.

Many counts were recorded for this clone. V gene TRBV7-9 combines with J gene TRBJ1-5; D is uncertain. V gave up 7 bases and J gave up 4 bases, with 8 bases separating them. The CDR3 sequence is 12 residues long. CDR1 is SEHNR and CDR2 is FQNEAQ in the germline V gene (reference sequence). The CDR3 DNA is TGTGCCAGCAATTCTCAAAATCAGCCCCAGCATTTT. This gives the protein CASNSQNQPQHF.

This clone came up many times. DNA of the CDR3: TGTGCCAGCTCACCACCCCCGGGGCCACGGGTTCATTACGAGCAGTACTTC. Translated, it gives CASSPPPGPRVHYEQYF. This chain joins TRBV18 and TRBJ2-7, with D possibly called TRBD1 or TRBD2 (5 bases each). Germline V gene sequence: CDR1 KGHSH, CDR2 LQKENI. V dropped 0 bases and J dropped 4 bases, with 19 bases sitting between them. The CDR3 length is 17 residues.

The sample holds many counts of this clone. For the CDR3, the DNA is TGTGCTAGTGGTTTGGTACGGTGGGATGGAACCGGGGAGCTGTTTTTT. Protein product: CASGLVRWDGTGELFF. This chain joins TRBV12-5 and TRBJ2-2; D is unclear. Trimming cost V 0 bases and J 5 bases, with 13 bases left between them. CDR1 and CDR2 (germline): LGHNT, FRNRAP. The CDR3 extends over 16 amino acids.

This clone was recorded many times. The rearrangement uses TRBV27 and TRBJ2-3; 7 nucleotides match TRBD1. CDR3 length: 15 amino acids. Germline V gene data show CDR1 as MNHEY and CDR2 as SMNVEV (reference sequence). The V segment lost 5 bases and the J segment 0 bases; nucleotides outside the gene matches: 5. CDR3 protein: CASSPGTASTDTQYF. CDR3 coding DNA: TGTGCCAGCAGTCCCGGGACAGCTAGCACAGATACGCAGTATTTT.